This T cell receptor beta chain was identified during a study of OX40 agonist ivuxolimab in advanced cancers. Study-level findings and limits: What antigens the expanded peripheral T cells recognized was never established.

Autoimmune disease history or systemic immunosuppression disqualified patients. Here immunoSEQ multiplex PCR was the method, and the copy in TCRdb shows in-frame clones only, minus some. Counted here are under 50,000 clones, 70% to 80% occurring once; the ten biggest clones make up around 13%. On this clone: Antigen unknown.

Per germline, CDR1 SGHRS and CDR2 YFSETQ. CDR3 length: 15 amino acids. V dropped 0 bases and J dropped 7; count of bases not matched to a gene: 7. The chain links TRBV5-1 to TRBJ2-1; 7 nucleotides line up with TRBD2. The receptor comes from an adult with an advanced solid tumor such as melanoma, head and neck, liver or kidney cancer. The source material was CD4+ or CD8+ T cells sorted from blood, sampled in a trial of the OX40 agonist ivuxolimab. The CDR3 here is CASSLAAGVVNEQFF. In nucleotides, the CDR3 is TGCGCCAGCAGCTTGGCGGCGGGAGTCGTTAATGAGCAGTTCTTC.